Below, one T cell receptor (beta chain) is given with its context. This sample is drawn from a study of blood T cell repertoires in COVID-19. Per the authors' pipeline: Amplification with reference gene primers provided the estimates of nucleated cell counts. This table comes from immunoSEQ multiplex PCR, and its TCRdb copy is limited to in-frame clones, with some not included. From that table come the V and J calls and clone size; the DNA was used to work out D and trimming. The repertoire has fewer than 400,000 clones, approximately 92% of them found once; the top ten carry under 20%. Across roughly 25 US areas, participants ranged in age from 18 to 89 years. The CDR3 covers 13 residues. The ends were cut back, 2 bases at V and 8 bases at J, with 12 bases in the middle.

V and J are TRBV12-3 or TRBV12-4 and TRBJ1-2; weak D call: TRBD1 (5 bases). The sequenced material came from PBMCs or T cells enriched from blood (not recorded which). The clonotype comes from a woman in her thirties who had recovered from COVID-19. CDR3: CASSLHQAGGYTF. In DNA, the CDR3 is TGTGCCAGCAGTTTACATCAGGCAGGGGGCTACACCTTC.